This T cell receptor beta chain was documented in a study of cytomegalovirus exposure and HLA in healthy donors (dated by TCRdb to about 2017). For context, the study as a whole: An earlier analysis of 587 of the donors reported under 300 Gb of sequence data and 117 million unique TCR beta sequences obtained from about 200 million T cells. Besides the first cohort of more than 650 subjects, a separate validation cohort made up of some 110 different subjects was used. The genetic ancestry cluster associated with self-reported Caucasian donors included approximately 85% of the 300 to 450 genotyped donors. Both class I and class II loci were covered by HLA typing, at four-digit resolution. The study aimed to test whether cataloging public T cell receptors could reveal signatures of past pathogen exposure. All discovery cohort repertoires had been generated on a single sequencing platform. A later genetic analysis used genome-wide SNP genotypes for about 60% of the roughly 670 donors, treating that subset as a discovery cohort. High-throughput TCR immunosequencing, statistical association of individual TCRs with disease status, and machine learning were combined to predict cytomegalovirus infection status. Five DR-DQ haplotypes were handled as single units for association and clustering because linkage in the cohort was strong. An early release that covered fewer than 750 HLA-typed donors contained approximately 300 gigabases of sequencing data and tens of millions of unique TCR sequences. Typing coverage varied by locus: roughly 629-640 donors for A, B, C, DRB1 and DQB1; some 520 for DQA1; around 570 for DPA1; roughly 470 for DPB1. Donor age, sex, ethnicity and CMV serostatus were compiled together with the repertoire data. An earlier analysis of approximately 630 of the donors applied high-throughput TCR beta sequencing to assess whether each TCR beta V gene segment acted as functional or pseudogenic. Using immunosequencing, the study profiled T cell repertoires from about 620 subjects and related those repertoires to cytomegalovirus serostatus. A later analysis re-analyzed previously published TCR beta repertoires from several hundred donors and added high-resolution HLA genotyping to study TCR occurrence patterns. The later analysis used no new phenotypic data to find candidate immune exposures, relying instead on TCR beta sequences and their occurrence across donors. Across about 380 genotyped donors of the cohort, an average of about 220,000 unique TCR beta nucleotide sequences per donor were sequenced, and roughly 20% of those sequences were non-productive. General conclusions and limits of the study: In a later analysis, several top co-occurrence clusters were reported to appear linked to parvovirus B19, influenza, CMV and Epstein-Barr virus. A later analysis found that HLA-associated TCR beta chains were more clonally expanded and had lower generation probabilities than equally common non-associated chains. Because counts were too low, seventeen rarely observed V segments, including chromosome 9 orphons, were excluded from the earlier analysis of around 590 of the donors. In a later genetic analysis, fewer N-insertions in productive TCRs were reported among donors in an Asian-associated ancestry cluster than the roughly 640-donor mean. In an earlier analysis of 500 to 650 of the donors, most TCR beta V segments appeared in productive rearrangements about 87% or about 30% of the time, broadly matching IMGT annotations. In vitro tests confirmed that three of the cytomegalovirus-associated TCR beta chains recognize cytomegalovirus antigens. When HLA alleles, especially DR and DQ, strongly co-occurred, attributing TCR associations to individual alleles was difficult. In a later genetic analysis, a missense DCLRE1C variant was associated with V-gene and J-gene trimming of TCR beta chains, and the association was replicated in an independent cohort. Most TCR sequences were seen in very few donors, while some public TCRs were found in many individuals. According to a later analysis, most CMV-associated TCR beta chains appeared to be HLA-restricted, and the HLA associations seemed to be driven largely by CMV exposure. This cohort had only TCR beta chains sequenced, and the lack of alpha or paired-chain data limited which features could be detected. Because HLA typing was unavailable for some donors at each locus, only the typed subset was used in association tests. In the study, some 160 TCR beta chains were listed as associated with cytomegalovirus. A further reported finding was that TCR beta sequences accurately predicted the HLA-A and HLA-B alleles for most subjects in the first cohort. It was suggested by the authors that the approach could potentially be generalized to other disease states and immunological phenotypes. Linkage disequilibrium might explain the correlated functional status among segregating V segments, but an unknown experimental factor could not be ruled out. Roughly uniform sequencing depth across donors was assumed in presence/absence analyses, although this assumption may not hold. A later analysis found that TCR association rates varied across HLA loci, with DRB1 alleles showing the most associated TCRs and HLA-C alleles the fewest. For the cohort, immune exposure information was limited to CMV serostatus. A group of highly shared sequence variants was considered likely to be a technical artifact of the sequencing pipeline. Specific HLA alleles were associated with over 15,000 TCR beta sequences at a false discovery rate of 0.05 in a later analysis. Cytomegalovirus status was reported to be diagnosed by the classifier with high specificity and sensitivity in both the original and validation cohorts. Because the 87-base-pair reads could not distinguish some IMGT-functional V segments, including TRBV6-2 and TRBV6-3, those segments were excluded.

With regard to this clone: This receptor's antigen is unknown. Base qualities are not at hand, and no much larger clone is one base apart.

The cohort was made up of about 610 healthy bone marrow donors. All cohort members were sampled while nominally healthy, although unrecorded immune exposures were likely present. The donor tested CMV seropositive and was one of the 289 seropositive cohort members. Every donor gave a peripheral blood sample, and the peripheral blood mononuclear cells from that sample were used for TCR beta sequencing. The Qiagen DNeasy Blood Extraction Kit was used to extract genomic DNA from the blood cell samples. The library was obtained by the immunoSEQ multiplex PCR assay. The multiplex PCR relied on a mix of 60 forward primers for TCR Vbeta segments and 13 reverse primers for TCR Jbeta segments. Amplification of the CDR3 region of rearranged TCR beta genes was performed with a multiplex PCR assay on genomic DNA. The amplified TCR beta libraries were sequenced on the Illumina HiSeq System as 87-base-pair reads. As for the original processing: Across the 500 to 750 repertoires, a later analysis counted roughly 84 million unique TCR beta chains, 9.5 million to 12 million of which were shared by at least two donors. Raw reads were error-corrected and collapsed into unique sequences with a nearest-neighbor algorithm that merged closely related sequences to remove PCR and sequencing errors. CDR3 sequences were aligned to IMGT reference sequences to assign V, D and J gene segments. For a sequence to be retained, a match of at least six nucleotides was required to both a V gene segment and a J gene segment. A rearrangement was called productive if the CDR3 had no stop codons and remained in frame with V and J, and every other rearrangement was called non-productive. CDR3 was defined by IMGT convention, running from the second conserved V-encoded cysteine to the conserved J-encoded phenylalanine. Sequences without an unambiguous match to a single V gene segment were excluded from the earlier analysis of a few hundred of the donors. In an earlier analysis of several hundred of the donors, V segments were called functional above 56.7% productive rearrangements and were called segregating when the between-donor standard deviation exceeded 5%. A statistical classification framework was built to diagnose cytomegalovirus status from the catalog of TCR beta chain sequences. A later analysis assigned V and J genes by comparing TCR nucleotide sequences with IMGT/GENE-DB human TR gene sequences. The TCRdist pipeline was used in a later analysis to assign CDR3 sequences and most-parsimonious VDJ recombination scenarios. A later analysis defined each TCR beta chain by its CDR3 amino acid sequence plus V-gene family, and excluded reads lacking a unique V-gene family. A later analysis removed nearly 600 highly shared, low-generation-probability nucleotide sequences to deal with suspected cross-contamination and a sequencing artifact. In a later analysis, a clonal expansion index was calculated for each public chain from normalized within-repertoire ranks of inferred template counts. A later analysis computed generation probabilities with a VDJ recombination model fitted to out-of-frame rearrangements, and checked the results against IGoR. Hypergeometric tests were used in a later analysis to score TCR-TCR, TCR-HLA and TCR-CMV co-occurrence, with a repertoire-size bias correction applied to the TCR pairs. In a later analysis, false discovery rates were estimated by permuting HLA or CMV assignments 20 times. In a later analysis, co-occurring TCRs were grouped with DBSCAN, and TCRdist sequence similarity was added when clustering was performed within HLA-allele-positive subsets. For co-occurrence clustering, repertoires with fewer than 30,000 or more than 120,000 public chains were excluded, along with several repertoires with anomalous nucleotide sharing. TCRdb stores this immuneACCESS table with in-frame sequences only. Part of the clones is absent; in the studies checked, under half of the shortfall reflects unresolved V genes, and no reason is known for the rest. V and J calls and clone size are those listed in that table; D and trimming were worked out from the DNA. The sample table records about 220,000 clones; over 80% of these occur just once. The top ten clones comprise around 5.4% of the sample.

Trimming leaves V shorter by 7 bases and J shorter by 4 bases, with the junction holding 8 bases beyond the gene matches. The CDR3 contains 15 residues, cysteine and phenylalanine counted. Just the 45-base CDR3 DNA is kept, in frame starting at base 1. CDR1 and CDR2 are drawn from the germline V gene (reference sequence): SGHNT, YYREEE. The sequence is built from TRBV5-4 and TRBJ1-6; 7 bases in the junction line up with TRBD1. The receptor was isolated from a woman in her thirties or forties in good health and CMV-seropositive. Sequenced material: PBMCs. The CDR3 is CASGNRGTYNSPLHF. Here is the DNA: TGTGCCAGCGGCAACAGGGGTACTTATAATTCACCCCTCCACTTT. Where the CDR3 stops, the reference TRBV5-4 and TRBJ1-6 genes take over; the full variable domain is ETGVTQSPTHLIKTRGQQVTLRCSSQSGHNTVSWYQQALGQGPQFIFQYYREEENGRGNFPPRFSGLQFPNYSSELNVNALELDDSALYLCASGNRGTYNSPLHFGNGTRLTVT.